The rows below give T cell receptor beta chains drawn from one sample of a study of regulatory T cells in long-lasting Graves disease. A single record per CDR3 protein comes from TCRdb applying MiXCR to the multiplex PCR reads. Of 500,000 to 800,000 distinct CDR3 sequences detected, around 30% appear once; the ten largest clones hold roughly 46%. The sequenced sample was peripheral blood mononuclear cells (PBMCs), obtained when the disease was refractory, from a patient treated with antithyroid drugs. The receptors come from a female donor with Graves disease. The conserved cysteine and the conserved F or W are not part of the CDR3 here.

v_gene,j_gene,CDR3aa
TRBV3-1,TRBJ2-7,ASSLKGGTYEQY
TRBV28,TRBJ1-1,ASLGTGRTEAF
TRBV5-1,TRBJ1-2,TSTESGYGYT
TRBV3-1,TRBJ1-5,ASSQTRGLKPQH
TRBV19,TRBJ2-7,ASKASGSSYEQY
TRBV2,TRBJ1-1,ASSEAIQDRVVNTEAF
TRBV28,TRBJ1-5,ASSPPSGTQPQH
TRBV7-7,TRBJ2-2,ASSLMALTGGYTGELF
TRBV12-3/TRBV12-4,TRBJ2-2,ASSFDPGENTGELF
TRBV12-3/TRBV12-4,TRBJ1-5,ASSTSGGNQPQH
TRBV6-1,TRBJ2-1,ASSPGDTYNEQF
TRBV29-1,TRBJ1-1,SVVRNTEAF
TRBV18,TRBJ1-1,ASSPSFDTEAF
TRBV3-1,TRBJ2-5,ASSQAPPGLASQETQY
TRBV9,TRBJ2-7,ASSVGGGLEQY